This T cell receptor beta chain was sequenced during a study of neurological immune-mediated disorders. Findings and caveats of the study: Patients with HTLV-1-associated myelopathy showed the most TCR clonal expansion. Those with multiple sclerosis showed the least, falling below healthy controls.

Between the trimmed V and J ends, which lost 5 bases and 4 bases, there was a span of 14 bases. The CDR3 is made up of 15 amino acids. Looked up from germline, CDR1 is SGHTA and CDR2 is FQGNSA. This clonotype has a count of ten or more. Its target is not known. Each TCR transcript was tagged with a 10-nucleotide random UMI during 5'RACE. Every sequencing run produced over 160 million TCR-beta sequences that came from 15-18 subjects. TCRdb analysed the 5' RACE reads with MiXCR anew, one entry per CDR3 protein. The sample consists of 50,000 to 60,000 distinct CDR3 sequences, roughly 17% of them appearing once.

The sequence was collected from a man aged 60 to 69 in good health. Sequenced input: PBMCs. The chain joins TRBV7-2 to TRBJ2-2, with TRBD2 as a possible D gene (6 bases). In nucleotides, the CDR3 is TGTGCCAGCAGCCTGGAGGGGCGCGGCACCGGGGAGCTGTTTTTT. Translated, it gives CASSLEGRGTGELFF.